The 5 T cell receptor beta chains reported below all come from one sample, sequenced in a study of OX40 agonist ivuxolimab in advanced cancers. Here immunoSEQ multiplex PCR was the method, and the copy in TCRdb shows in-frame clones only, minus some. The sample records 55,000 to 60,000 clones, roughly 77% being singletons. The sequencing used CD4+ or CD8+ T cells sorted from blood, collected in a trial of the OX40 agonist ivuxolimab. These receptors were taken from an adult with an advanced solid tumor such as melanoma, head and neck, liver or kidney cancer.

This clone was detected once. The chain combines TRBV6-9 with TRBJ1-2; D unresolved. The germline gives CDR1 MNHGY, CDR2 SVAAGI. The CDR3 is made up of 13 amino acids. V lost 6 bases, J lost 4 bases, and 12 bases lay in between. CDR3 bases: TGTGCCAGCAGACGGGCGGATCCCTATGGCTACACCTTC. This translates into CASRRADPYGYTF.

J is TRBJ1-5 and V is TRBV2; D perhaps matches TRBD1 (5 bases). The V end was cut by 4 bases, the J end by 0 bases, with 10 bases between. Germline V gives CDR1 SNHLY, CDR2 FYNNEI. The CDR3 is 15 amino acids. CDR3 nucleotide sequence: TGTGCCAGCAGTGTCCGGACAAATAGCAATCAGCCCCAGCATTTT. It yields the protein CASSVRTNSNQPQHF.

The chain joins TRBV5-1 to TRBJ2-5; 7 bases align to TRBD2. CDR3 size: 15 residues. CDR1 is SGHRS, CDR2 YFSETQ, per germline. V gave up 4 bases and J gave up 5 bases; unmatched junction bases: 11. CDR3 nucleotides: TGCGCCAGCAGCCGGGGGTCTAGCGGCAGGGAGACCCAGTACTTC. It specifies CASSRGSSGRETQYF. Full variable domain (remainder filled in from reference TRBV5-1 and TRBJ2-5): KAGVTQTPRYLIKTRGQQVTLSCSPISGHRSVSWYQQTPGQGLQFLFEYFSETQRNKGNFPGRFSGRQFSNSRSEMNVSTLELGDSALYLCASSRGSSGRETQYFGPGTRLLVL.

The genes are TRBV18 and TRBJ1-5; a weak D match, TRBD1 (6 bases). V gave up 1 base and J gave up 1 base, with 8 bases separating them. From germline, CDR1 is KGHSH and CDR2 LQKENI. The CDR3 spans 15 residues. The CDR3 coding sequence is TGTGCCAGCTCACCACGGACAGCGAGCAATCAGCCCCAGCATTTT. Residues: CASSPRTASNQPQHF.

The chain recombines TRBV10-3 with TRBJ2-2, with 7 nucleotides matching TRBD1. The CDR3 has 14 residues. Trimming at V came to 6 bases and at J to 7 bases, leaving 8 bases not matched to a gene. Germline V lookup: CDR1 ENHRY, CDR2 SYGVKD. The CDR3 DNA reads as TGTGCCATCAGACCCTCGACAGGGCACGGGGAGCTGTTTTTT. Translation: CAIRPSTGHGELFF.